Listed here are 23 T cell receptor beta chains from one sample, sequenced in a study of shared clonotypes between healthy human individuals. Method: immunoSEQ multiplex PCR; TCRdb's copy keeps in-frame clones and lacks some. The repertoire consists of around 500,000 clones, with over 65% occurring once and the leading ten covering roughly 13%. Material: PBMCs. These receptors came from a woman between 35 and 50 years old in good health. Some clones in this sample may be carry-over from other donors' samples.

This chain links TRBV7-6 with TRBJ2-2, with D possibly matching TRBD1 (5 bases). The CDR3 is 17 amino acids. The V gene's germline CDR1 is SGHVS and CDR2 FNYEAQ. V lost 5 bases, J lost 2 bases, and 18 bases lay in between. The DNA of the CDR3 is TGTGCCAGCAGCCCGCGCAGGGTTGAAGGAAACACCGGGGAGCTGTTTTTT. Translation: CASSPRRVEGNTGELFF.

This sequence joins TRBV29-1 and TRBJ2-1, with TRBD2 matching over 11 bases. Germline assignment: CDR1 SQVTM and CDR2 ANQGSEA. The V segment lost 1 base and the J segment 6 bases; nucleotides outside the gene matches: 5. There are 15 residues in the CDR3. CDR3 amino acids: CSVEAGLAGGNEQFF. The CDR3 DNA sequence: TGCAGCGTTGAAGCGGGCCTAGCGGGAGGCAATGAGCAGTTCTTC.

The chain recombines TRBV29-1 with TRBJ2-7; possibly TRBD2 for D (5 bases). Germline CDR1 is SQVTM and CDR2 is ANQGSEA. V was cut by 3 bases and J by 3 bases, with 6 bases left in between. The CDR3 totals 11 residues. The CDR3 here is CSVDRGYEQYF. For the CDR3, the DNA is TGCAGCGTTGATCGGGGCTACGAGCAGTACTTC.

The chain recombines TRBV29-1 with TRBJ1-1, with TRBD1 identical over 8 bases. Germline CDR1 reads SQVTM; CDR2 reads ANQGSEA. V lost 1 base, J lost 2 bases, and 6 bases stayed unmatched. This CDR3 comprises 15 residues. The CDR3: CSVEGGQELNTEAFF. The DNA of the CDR3 is TGCAGCGTTGAAGGGGGACAGGAGCTAAACACTGAAGCTTTCTTT.

The chain recombines TRBV28 with TRBJ1-2; possible D gene TRBD1, 6 bases. This CDR3 comprises 12 residues. Trimming removed 10 bases at V and 1 base at J, with 10 bases between. Germline V gives CDR1 MDHEN, CDR2 SYDVKM. CDR3 nucleotide sequence: TGTGCCATATACAGGGTTAACTATGGCTACACCTTC. Amino acids: CAIYRVNYGYTF.

The rearrangement uses TRBV28 and TRBJ1-2; D is perhaps TRBD1 (5 bases). V was shortened by 3 bases and J by 3 bases, with 8 bases between the two germline ends. CDR1 and CDR2 (germline): MDHEN, SYDVKM. The CDR3 is made up of 13 amino acids. The CDR3, as DNA: TGTGCCAGCAGTTTGTGGGGGGACTATGGCTACACCTTC. Amino acids: CASSLWGDYGYTF.

The genes are TRBV29-1 and TRBJ2-7, with 11 bases fitting TRBD2. Per germline, CDR1 SQVTM and CDR2 ANQGSEA. J lost 3 bases, V lost 5 bases, and 3 bases had no gene match. The CDR3 is made up of 13 amino acids. CDR3 amino acids: CSVQLAGVYEQYF. In DNA, the CDR3 is TGCAGCGTTCAACTAGCGGGAGTCTACGAGCAGTACTTC.

The V and J genes are TRBV18 and TRBJ2-7; 11 bases fit TRBD1. With 3 bases clipped from V and 3 bases from J, the junction kept 4 bases outside the gene matches. The length of the CDR3 is 15 residues. Germline lookup yields CDR1 KGHSH and CDR2 LQKENI. The CDR3 reads CASSPGQGADYEQYF. As DNA, the CDR3 is TGTGCCAGCTCACCCGGACAGGGGGCCGACTACGAGCAGTACTTC.

This sequence joins TRBV28 and TRBJ1-1, with 9 bases identical to TRBD1. Germline trimming cut 7 bases from V and 1 base from J; bases unmatched to any gene: 7. Looked up from germline, CDR1 is MDHEN and CDR2 is SYDVKM. The CDR3 loop spans 15 amino acids. CDR3 sequence (DNA): TGTGCCAGCAAGCTCCCGACAGGGGGGAACACTGAAGCTTTCTTT. It yields the protein CASKLPTGGNTEAFF.

The rearrangement uses TRBV11-2 and TRBJ2-7, with TRBD1 matching over 10 bases. The germline CDR1 and CDR2 sequences are SGHAT and FQNNGV. The V segment lost 5 bases and the J segment 5 bases; nucleotides outside the gene matches: 3. This CDR3 comprises 13 residues. The DNA for the CDR3 is TGTGCCAGCAGCCAGGGGACAGGGGACGAGCAGTACTTC. Translating it yields CASSQGTGDEQYF.

The J gene is TRBJ1-2, the V gene TRBV5-4; 9 bases fit TRBD1. The V gene's germline CDR1 is SGHNT and CDR2 YYREEE (reference sequence). This CDR3 is built from 14 residues. Trimming took 4 bases from V and 5 from J; bases not matched to a gene: 6. CDR3 residues: CASSPGQGWYGYTF. The CDR3 DNA reads TGTGCCAGCAGCCCGGGACAGGGTTGGTATGGCTACACCTTC. The full variable domain, completed using reference TRBV5-4 and TRBJ1-2, is ETGVTQSPTHLIKTRGQQVTLRCSSQSGHNTVSWYQQALGQGPQFIFQYYREEENGRGNFPPRFSGLQFPNYSSELNVNALELDDSALYLCASSPGQGWYGYTFGSGTRLTVV.

The chain links TRBV7-9 to TRBJ1-4; no definite D call. The germline V gene encodes CDR1 SEHNR and CDR2 FQNEAQ (reference sequence). This CDR3 is 14 amino acids long. V lost 3 bases, J lost 7 bases, and 12 bases lay in between. CDR3: CASSLNTGSEKLFF. The CDR3 bases are TGTGCCAGCAGCTTGAACACCGGTAGTGAAAAACTGTTTTTT.

This clone was counted a single time. Here the CDR3 reads CASSLGGRGASYEQYF. The CDR3 coding sequence is TGTGCCAGCAGCTTAGGGGGGCGGGGCGCCTCCTACGAGCAGTACTTC. This chain connects TRBV5-4 to TRBJ2-7; D could derive from TRBD1 or TRBD2 (6 bases each). Between the trimmed V and J ends, which lost 2 bases and 0 bases, there was a span of 15 bases. The germline CDR1 and CDR2 sequences are SGHNT and YYREEE (reference sequence). CDR3 size: 16 residues. Supplemented by reference TRBV5-4 and TRBJ2-7, the full variable domain reads ETGVTQSPTHLIKTRGQQVTLRCSSQSGHNTVSWYQQALGQGPQFIFQYYREEENGRGNFPPRFSGLQFPNYSSELNVNALELDDSALYLCASSLGGRGASYEQYFGPGTRLTVT.

This clone was seen a few times. The chain combines TRBV6-1 with TRBJ2-1; D ambiguous. Looked up from germline, CDR1 is MNHNS and CDR2 is SASEGT. The CDR3 loop spans 12 amino acids. The V gene lost 1 base and the J gene lost 11 bases, with 9 bases spanning the gap. The CDR3, as DNA: TGTGCCAGCAGTGAAGGAACGCCGAAGCAGTTCTTC. Amino acids: CASSEGTPKQFF.

This chain connects TRBV18 to TRBJ1-1, with a tentative D call TRBD1 (5 bases). V lost 4 bases and J 2 bases, leaving 14 bases between the germline ends. Germline V lookup: CDR1 KGHSH, CDR2 LQKENI. The CDR3 loop spans 15 amino acids. CDR3 nucleotide sequence: TGTGCCAGCTCACTCGACAGTCGCTTAAACACTGAAGCTTTCTTT. Its translation is CASSLDSRLNTEAFF.

This chain uses TRBV28 with TRBJ2-5; D unclear. V was cut by 3 bases and J by 2 bases, with 10 bases left in between. This CDR3 region has 14 residues. From germline, CDR1 is MDHEN and CDR2 SYDVKM. The CDR3 is CASSFWPPQETQYF. CDR3 bases: TGTGCCAGCAGTTTTTGGCCGCCTCAAGAGACCCAGTACTTC.

This chain joins TRBV19 and TRBJ1-1; perhaps TRBD1 as D (5 bases). The CDR3 covers 15 residues. Deletions cut 5 bases from V and 4 bases from J, with 17 bases between. Germline CDR1 reads LNHDA; CDR2 reads SQIVND (reference sequence). CDR3 loop: CASSGAARDRTEAFF. The CDR3 DNA is TGTGCCAGTAGTGGGGCCGCCAGGGATCGCACTGAAGCTTTCTTT.

The gene calls are TRBV2 and TRBJ2-7; D uncertain. V dropped 1 base and J dropped 8 bases, with 9 bases sitting between them. This CDR3 contains 12 residues. The V gene's germline CDR1 is SNHLY and CDR2 FYNNEI. DNA for the CDR3: TGTGCCAGCAGTGAAGAGGCAGACAAGCAGTACTTC. Residues: CASSEEADKQYF.

As regards this clone: Other nucleotide sequences from this sample produce the same CDR3. J is TRBJ2-3 and V is TRBV19; possibly TRBD2 for D (5 bases). Trimming stripped 3 bases from V and 6 bases from J, with 7 bases between. The CDR3 has 12 residues. Germline V gives CDR1 LNHDA, CDR2 SQIVND (reference sequence). CDR3 protein: CASSISADTQYF. DNA of the CDR3: TGTGCCAGTAGTATTAGCGCTGATACGCAGTATTTT.

This sequence joins TRBV27 and TRBJ2-3, with 10 nucleotides matching TRBD2. The length of the CDR3 is 17 residues. CDR1 and CDR2 (germline): MNHEY, SMNVEV (reference sequence). V lost 3 bases to trimming and J lost 8 bases; unmatched junction nucleotides: 14. CDR3 amino acids: CASSFPSALAGVGTQYF. The CDR3 DNA reads as TGTGCCAGCAGTTTCCCCTCTGCCCTAGCGGGAGTTGGTACGCAGTATTTT.

The V call is TRBV27, the J call TRBJ2-5; 11 bases align to TRBD2. V was clipped by 2 bases and J by 5 bases; unmatched bases: 7. Per germline, CDR1 MNHEY and CDR2 SMNVEV (reference sequence). The CDR3 is made up of 16 amino acids. In DNA, the CDR3 is TGTGCCAGCAGTTTAGAACTAGCGGGAGCTTCCGAGACCCAGTACTTC. Encoded protein: CASSLELAGASETQYF.

This chain connects TRBV2 to TRBJ1-4; 8 nucleotides match TRBD1. CDR1 SNHLY and CDR2 FYNNEI come from the germline V gene. The CDR3 is 14 residues long. Trimming cost V 6 bases and J 8 bases; bases outside gene matches: 8. In nucleotides, the CDR3 is TGTGCCAGCAGCGCGGACAGGGTGGGGGAAAAACTGTTTTTT. This gives the protein CASSADRVGEKLFF.

The chain combines TRBV28 with TRBJ2-2; D call uncertain. The V end was cut by 6 bases, the J end by 1 base, with 3 bases between. The CDR3 sequence is 12 residues long. Germline V gives CDR1 MDHEN, CDR2 SYDVKM. The CDR3 DNA reads TGTGCCAGCAGCCGGAACACCGGGGAGCTGTTTTTT. Translating it yields CASSRNTGELFF.